This T cell receptor (beta chain) was captured by sequencing in a study of T cell repertoires in cytomegalovirus infection. Study summary: Public TCR beta signatures were indicative of both CMV infection and a matching HLA type. Study results and limitations: The study identified carriers of CMV plus the relevant HLA from cumulative public TCR beta family frequency. Dominating the ex vivo response were HLA-C-restricted CMV-specific TCR beta clonotypes.

TCRdb used MiXCR to reprocess the reads, holding one entry per CDR3 protein. This sample yields a few hundred thousand distinct CDR3 sequences, of which about 15% are seen a single time; around half belongs to the top ten. As concerns this clonotype: Its antigen remains unknown.

The specimen was CD8+ T cells from PBMCs. The TCR originated in a human donor in good health (CMV status not recorded). Some clones in this sample may be carry-over from other donors' samples.

In DNA form, the CDR3 reads TGTGCCAGTCTTATCCCGGGACAGGGGGCCGGGGCCAACGTCCTGACTTTC. Translation: CASLIPGQGAGANVLTF. The V and J genes are TRBV6-6 and TRBJ2-6, with 12 nucleotides matching TRBD1. Germline CDR1 is MNHNY and CDR2 is SVGAGI (reference sequence). CDR3 length equals 17 residues. Unmatched junction bases numbered 10, after V lost 9 bases and J lost 4 bases.